This record looks at one T cell receptor (beta chain) sequence and its context. This sample was included in a study of T cells expressing NK-cell markers. Study-wide background: It was sorted CD3+CD56+NKG2C+, CD3+CD56+NKG2C- and CD3+CD56-NKG2C+ T cells that supplied the TCR beta repertoires.

5'RACE template switching with UMIs generated TCR beta cDNA. From its re-call of the 5' RACE reads, TCRdb lists each CDR3 protein once, without DNA. This table holds 550,000 to 600,000 distinct CDR3 sequences. Germline lookup yields CDR1 SNHLY and CDR2 FYNNEI. The CDR3 is made up of 15 amino acids. Material for sequencing was blood T cells: a sorted CD56 or NKG2C T cell subset, CD4+ or CD8+ T cells, or bulk PBMC T cells (not recorded which). The rearrangement uses TRBV2 and TRBJ2-1; TCRdb indicates TRBD2, and absent DNA this call remains unverified. This TCR came from a man younger than 30 in good health. The CDR3 is CASSEPGGSYNEQFF.